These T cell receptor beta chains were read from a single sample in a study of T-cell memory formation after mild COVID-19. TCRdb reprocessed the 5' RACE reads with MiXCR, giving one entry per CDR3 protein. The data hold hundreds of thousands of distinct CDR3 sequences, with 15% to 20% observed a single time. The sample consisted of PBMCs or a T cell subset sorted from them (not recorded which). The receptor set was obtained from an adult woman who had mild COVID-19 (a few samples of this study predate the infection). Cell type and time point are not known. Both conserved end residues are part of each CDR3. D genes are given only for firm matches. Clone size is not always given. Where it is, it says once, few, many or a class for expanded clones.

CDR3nt: TGTGCCAGCAGTTACTCGCAGGGGTCGGGGGAGCTGTTTTTT
CDR3aa: CASSYSQGSGELFF
d_gene: -
abundance: -
v_gene: TRBV6-5
len: 14
j_gene: TRBJ2-2

CDR3nt: TGCGCCAGCAGCTTCGAGACAGCGACAGATACGCAGTATTTT
CDR3aa: CASSFETATDTQYF
d_gene: -
abundance: -
v_gene: TRBV5-1
len: 14
j_gene: TRBJ2-3

CDR3nt: TGTGCCACCAGTGATACCGGGACAGGGAGCGATCAGCCCCAGCATTTT
CDR3aa: CATSDTGTGSDQPQHF
d_gene: TRBD1
abundance: few
v_gene: TRBV24-1
len: 16
j_gene: TRBJ1-5

CDR3nt: TGTGCCAGCAGTGGACTAGCGGGAGGGCCAGATACGCAGTATTTT
CDR3aa: CASSGLAGGPDTQYF
d_gene: TRBD2
abundance: many
v_gene: TRBV6-1
len: 15
j_gene: TRBJ2-3

CDR3nt: TGCGCCAGCAGCTTGACATCCCGTGGGACTGCCTATGGCTACACCTTC
CDR3aa: CASSLTSRGTAYGYTF
d_gene: -
abundance: -
v_gene: TRBV5-1
len: 16
j_gene: TRBJ1-2

CDR3nt: TGTGCCAGCAGTTACGGCTCGGGACTAGTGAGAGATACGCAGTATTTT
CDR3aa: CASSYGSGLVRDTQYF
d_gene: TRBD2
abundance: -
v_gene: TRBV6-2/TRBV6-3
len: 16
j_gene: TRBJ2-3

CDR3nt: TGTGCCAGCAGGACAGGGGGATCAGAATACGAGCAGTACTTC
CDR3aa: CASRTGGSEYEQYF
d_gene: TRBD1
abundance: -
v_gene: TRBV11-3
len: 14
j_gene: TRBJ2-7

CDR3nt: TGTGCCAGTAGGTCAACGCTCTTCCAAGAGACCCAGTACTTC
CDR3aa: CASRSTLFQETQYF
d_gene: -
abundance: -
v_gene: TRBV19
len: 14
j_gene: TRBJ2-5

CDR3nt: TGTGCCAGCAGTTACTCCCAGGCCCTCTTGAGTGAGCAGTTCTTC
CDR3aa: CASSYSQALLSEQFF
d_gene: -
abundance: -
v_gene: TRBV6-5
len: 15
j_gene: TRBJ2-1

CDR3nt: TGTGCCACCAGCAGAGATCGTGCGTCAGGCCCTATCAAACTGTTTTTT
CDR3aa: CATSRDRASGPIKLFF
d_gene: -
abundance: few
v_gene: TRBV15
len: 16
j_gene: TRBJ1-4

CDR3nt: TGCGCCAGCAGCTTACCCGGGACACCATCCTACAATGAGCAGTTCTTC
CDR3aa: CASSLPGTPSYNEQFF
d_gene: -
abundance: -
v_gene: TRBV5-1
len: 16
j_gene: TRBJ2-1

CDR3nt: TGCGCCAGCAGCTTGAAGGCAGGGGGCAACGAGCAGTACTTC
CDR3aa: CASSLKAGGNEQYF
d_gene: TRBD1
abundance: few
v_gene: TRBV5-1
len: 14
j_gene: TRBJ2-7

CDR3nt: TGCGCCAGCAGCCACTTAGGACTAGCGGGAGGGCCGGGCGAGCAGTACTTC
CDR3aa: CASSHLGLAGGPGEQYF
d_gene: TRBD2
abundance: many
v_gene: TRBV4-3
len: 17
j_gene: TRBJ2-7

CDR3nt: TGTGCCAGTTCGGGTAGGGGGAACAATGAGCAGTTCTTC
CDR3aa: CASSGRGNNEQFF
d_gene: -
abundance: few
v_gene: TRBV9
len: 13
j_gene: TRBJ2-1

CDR3nt: TGTGCCAGCAGCGGATTAACCTATAATTCACCCCTCCACTTT
CDR3aa: CASSGLTYNSPLHF
d_gene: -
abundance: few
v_gene: TRBV12-3/TRBV12-4
len: 14
j_gene: TRBJ1-6

CDR3nt: TGTGCGGGGCTAGCGGGAGGCCTGAACACCGGGGAGCTGTTTTTT
CDR3aa: CAGLAGGLNTGELFF
d_gene: TRBD2
abundance: few
v_gene: TRBV7-2
len: 15
j_gene: TRBJ2-2

CDR3nt: TGTGCCAGCAGCTTGGTCATCTCGCGGGGCCAAGAGACCCAGTACTTC
CDR3aa: CASSLVISRGQETQYF
d_gene: -
abundance: -
v_gene: TRBV11-2
len: 16
j_gene: TRBJ2-5